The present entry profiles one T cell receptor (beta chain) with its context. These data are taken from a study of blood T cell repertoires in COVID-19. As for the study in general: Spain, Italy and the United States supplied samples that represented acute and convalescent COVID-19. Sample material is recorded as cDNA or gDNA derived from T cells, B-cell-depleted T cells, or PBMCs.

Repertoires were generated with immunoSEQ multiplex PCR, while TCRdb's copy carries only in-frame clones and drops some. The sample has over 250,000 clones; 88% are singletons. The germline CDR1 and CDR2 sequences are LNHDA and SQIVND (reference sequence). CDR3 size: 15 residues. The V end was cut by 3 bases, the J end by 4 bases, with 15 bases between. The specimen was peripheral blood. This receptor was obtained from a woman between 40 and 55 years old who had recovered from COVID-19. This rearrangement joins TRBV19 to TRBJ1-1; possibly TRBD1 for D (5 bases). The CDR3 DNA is TGTGCCAGTAGTATGGTCGCGGGAAGGGGCACTGAAGCTTTCTTT. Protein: CASSMVAGRGTEAFF.